Each of the 32 T cell receptor beta chains below was sequenced from the same sample in a study of cytomegalovirus exposure and HLA in healthy donors. The PCR made use of 60 Vbeta and 13 Jbeta primers. Clones were read by immunoSEQ multiplex PCR, and TCRdb kept only the in-frame ones, dropping some. The sample lists under 200,000 clones, roughly four fifths occurring once. What was sequenced was PBMCs. Every receptor here comes from a woman aged 40 to 49 in good health and CMV-seronegative.

V and J are TRBV6-1 and TRBJ1-5; D possibly corresponds to TRBD1 (6 bases). This CDR3 comprises 13 residues. Germline CDR1 and CDR2: MNHNS and SASEGT. With 7 bases removed from V and 2 bases from J, the gap between germline ends came to 9 bases. The chain's CDR3 is CASNRDRNQPQHF. The CDR3 DNA is TGTGCCAGCAACAGGGACCGCAATCAGCCCCAGCATTTT.

V gene TRBV11-2 combines with J gene TRBJ2-5; D perhaps matches TRBD2 (6 bases). The CDR3 is made up of 17 amino acids. From germline, CDR1 is SGHAT and CDR2 FQNNGV. Trimming cost V 1 base and J 5 bases, with 20 bases left between them. The DNA for the CDR3 is TGTGCCAGCAGCTTAGCTCCTCAGGGACTTATGGCGGAGACCCAGTACTTC. Protein sequence: CASSLAPQGLMAETQYF.

This clone showed up just a few times. The chain uses TRBV4-2 and TRBJ1-2; D ambiguous. Germline values: CDR1 LGHNA, CDR2 YNFKEQ. Trimming took 0 bases from V and 3 from J, leaving 8 bases between them. This CDR3 has 14 residues. The CDR3 nucleotides are TGTGCCAGCAGCCAAGAGGGCGATTACTATGGCTACACCTTC. Protein: CASSQEGDYYGYTF.

This chain links TRBV2 with TRBJ1-2, with 12 positions matching TRBD1. The CDR3 length is 15 residues. Germline CDR1 SNHLY, CDR2 FYNNEI. The trim removed 7 bases at V and 7 bases at J, leaving 10 bases unmatched. CDR3 protein: CASKAGTGGSSGYTF. The CDR3 region has the DNA TGTGCCAGCAAGGCGGGGACAGGGGGCTCCAGTGGCTACACCTTC.

This clone has a single count. This chain connects TRBV7-9 to TRBJ2-1, with 8 nucleotides matching TRBD2. The CDR3 is made up of 17 amino acids. Trimming removed 0 bases from V and 0 bases from J; junction bases left unmatched: 4. The germline gives CDR1 SEHNR, CDR2 FQNEAQ (reference sequence). For the CDR3, the DNA is TGTGCCAGCAGCTTAGCTGAGACTAGCGACTCCTACAATGAGCAGTTCTTC. Translating it yields CASSLAETSDSYNEQFF. The full variable domain, in which reference TRBV7-9 and TRBJ2-1 provide the parts outside the CDR3, is DTGVSQNPRHKITKRGQNVTFRCDPISEHNRLYWYRQTLGQGPEFLTYFQNEAQLEKSRLLSDRFSAERPKGSFSTLEIQRTEQGDSAMYLCASSLAETSDSYNEQFFGPGTRLTVL.

V usage is TRBV9 and J usage is TRBJ2-2; D unresolved. V gave up 0 bases and J gave up 4 bases, with 10 bases separating them. The CDR3 contains 15 residues. In germline, CDR1 is SGDLS, CDR2 YYNGEE. In nucleotides, the CDR3 is TGTGCCAGCAGCGTAGAGCCCCGTGCCACCGGGGAGCTGTTTTTT. The encoded protein is CASSVEPRATGELFF.

CDR3 region: CASRSDSRVQPQHF. The CDR3, as DNA: TGTGCCAGCAGGAGCGACAGTCGAGTTCAGCCCCAGCATTTT. The chain links TRBV2 to TRBJ1-5; D perhaps matches TRBD1 (5 bases). In germline, CDR1 is SNHLY, CDR2 FYNNEI. The germline V and J ends were trimmed by 6 bases and 6 bases, with 15 bases remaining between them. This CDR3 comprises 14 residues.

The chain joins TRBV6-1 to TRBJ1-4; 11 bases are shared with TRBD1. The CDR3 extends over 15 amino acids. Germline values: CDR1 MNHNS, CDR2 SASEGT. J was trimmed by 7 bases and V by 7 bases; bases with no gene match: 8. CDR3 sequence: CASKPSGTGGEKLFF. For the CDR3, the DNA is TGTGCCAGCAAGCCCTCCGGGACAGGGGGTGAAAAACTGTTTTTT.

The chain carries TRBV25-1 and TRBJ2-1; tentative D call: TRBD2 (5 bases). This CDR3 is 12 amino acids long. From germline, CDR1 is MGHDK and CDR2 SYGVNS. The V and J ends lost 0 bases and 10 bases respectively, with 7 bases between them. For the CDR3, the DNA is TGTGCCAGCAGTGAATACGGGAACGAGCAGTTCTTC. Translating gives CASSEYGNEQFF.

The chain links TRBV6-1 to TRBJ1-6; unclear D gene. CDR1 MNHNS and CDR2 SASEGT come from the germline V gene. Trimming removed 3 bases from V and 0 bases from J, with 9 bases in between. The CDR3 loop spans 16 amino acids. CDR3 loop: CASSDSWSSYNSPLHF. CDR3 DNA: TGTGCCAGCAGTGACAGTTGGAGCTCCTATAATTCACCCCTCCACTTT.

The CDR3: CASSYQGYPSRNIQYF. The CDR3, as DNA: TGTGCCAGCAGTTACCAGGGGTACCCCTCCAGAAACATTCAGTACTTC. The V gene is TRBV28, the J gene TRBJ2-4; tentative D call: TRBD1 (6 bases). Looked up from germline, CDR1 is MDHEN and CDR2 is SYDVKM. This CDR3 has 16 amino acids. Trimming took off 4 bases at V and 6 bases at J, with 19 bases between the two ends. The full variable domain, with the rest looked up from reference TRBV28 and TRBJ2-4, is DVKVTQSSRYLVKRTGEKVFLECVQDMDHENMFWYRQDPGLGLRLIYFSYDVKMKEKGDIPEGYSVSREKKERFSLILESASTNQTSMYLCASSYQGYPSRNIQYFGAGTRLSVL.

The chain carries TRBV5-1 and TRBJ2-3; D perhaps matches TRBD2 (6 bases). Germline CDR1 and CDR2: SGHRS and YFSETQ. The CDR3 loop spans 15 amino acids. Trimming pared 0 bases from V and 0 bases from J, leaving 8 bases between. The CDR3 is CASSLVGTSTDTQYF. Written as DNA, the CDR3 is TGCGCCAGCAGCTTGGTCGGGACTAGCACAGATACGCAGTATTTT.

The chain uses TRBV7-8 and TRBJ1-1, with D hard to call. V was clipped by 1 base and J by 1 base, with 10 bases between them. The length of the CDR3 is 15 residues. CDR1 and CDR2 from the germline V gene are SGHVS and FQNEAQ. CDR3 sequence: CASSLVGQANTEAFF. In nucleotides, the CDR3 is TGTGCCAGCAGCTTAGTTGGGCAGGCGAACACTGAAGCTTTCTTT.

The chain is built from TRBV7-9 and TRBJ2-1; TRBD2 agrees at 7 bases. This CDR3 is built from 15 residues. From germline, CDR1 is SEHNR and CDR2 FQNEAQ (reference sequence). The V gene end was trimmed by 3 bases and the J gene end by 2 bases; junction bases not matched to a gene: 4. The CDR3 region is CASSLGGGAYNEQFF. Written as DNA, the CDR3 is TGTGCCAGCAGCTTGGGCGGGGGTGCCTACAATGAGCAGTTCTTC. Together with reference TRBV7-9 and TRBJ2-1, the CDR3 gives the full variable domain: DTGVSQNPRHKITKRGQNVTFRCDPISEHNRLYWYRQTLGQGPEFLTYFQNEAQLEKSRLLSDRFSAERPKGSFSTLEIQRTEQGDSAMYLCASSLGGGAYNEQFFGPGTRLTVL.

This clone showed up just a few times. The J gene is TRBJ1-2, the V gene TRBV5-6; 7 nucleotides match TRBD1. Germline CDR1 and CDR2: SGHDT and YYEEEE. J was trimmed by 4 bases and V by 4 bases; bases with no gene match: 4. The CDR3 runs 13 residues. CDR3 nucleotide sequence: TGTGCCAGCAGCGATTGGGACAGCTATGGCTACACCTTC. It codes for CASSDWDSYGYTF.

The V and J genes are TRBV6-5 and TRBJ2-2, with 10 bases aligning to TRBD1. The germline gives CDR1 MNHEY, CDR2 SVGAGI. Germline trimming cut 5 bases from V and 4 bases from J; bases unmatched to any gene: 4. This CDR3 region has 15 residues. Here the CDR3 DNA reads TGTGCCAGCAGTAGACAGGGGGCGAGCACCGGGGAGCTGTTTTTT. It encodes CASSRQGASTGELFF.

This clone was detected only once. This chain uses TRBV15 with TRBJ1-1; unclear D gene. V shed 0 bases and J shed 1 base, with 9 bases lying between them. This CDR3 spans 15 amino acids. Germline V gene data show CDR1 as LNHNV and CDR2 as YYDKDF (reference sequence). CDR3 residues: CATSREGRGNTEAFF. The CDR3 DNA reads as TGTGCCACCAGCAGAGAAGGGAGAGGGAACACTGAAGCTTTCTTT.

The rearrangement joins TRBV18 to TRBJ1-1; D is possibly TRBD1 (6 bases). This CDR3 contains 13 residues. Germline V lookup: CDR1 KGHSH, CDR2 LQKENI. V was trimmed by 6 bases and J by 5 bases, leaving 13 bases between them. CDR3: CASSPGAGTEAFF. The CDR3 region has the DNA TGTGCCAGCTCTCCAGGGGCCGGGACTGAAGCTTTCTTT.

In its sample, this clone was seen a few times. The genes are TRBV6-5 and TRBJ2-7; 8 nucleotides align to TRBD1. The trim removed 2 bases at V and 6 bases at J, leaving 3 bases unmatched. The germline CDR1 and CDR2 sequences are MNHEY and SVGAGI. The CDR3 is made up of 13 amino acids. The DNA of the CDR3 is TGTGCCAGCAGTTACGACAGGGGCGTCGAGCAGTACTTC. Protein sequence: CASSYDRGVEQYF.

The V and J genes are TRBV4-2 and TRBJ2-3, with TRBD2 matching 14 bases. The length of the CDR3 is 20 residues. The junction had 11 bases not matched to a gene; V was cut back by 3 bases and J by 0 bases. Germline CDR1 LGHNA, CDR2 YNFKEQ. DNA of the CDR3: TGTGCCAGCAGCCACCACGCGACTAGCGGGGGGGCCGGAAGCACAGATACGCAGTATTTT. It specifies CASSHHATSGGAGSTDTQYF.

The chain uses TRBV7-9 and TRBJ1-5, with TRBD1 matching 9 bases. The germline V gene has CDR1 SEHNR and CDR2 FQNEAQ (reference sequence). This CDR3 contains 15 residues. V lost 6 bases, J lost 4 bases, and 7 bases stayed unmatched. The CDR3 protein is CASSTDRGLNQPQHF. CDR3 DNA sequence: TGTGCCAGCAGTACGGACAGGGGCCTAAATCAGCCCCAGCATTTT.

The chain recombines TRBV6-1 with TRBJ1-3, with D possibly TRBD1 on 6 matching bases. Germline lookup yields CDR1 MNHNS and CDR2 SASEGT. CDR3 length: 17 amino acids. The V gene lost 2 bases and the J gene lost 2 bases, with 16 bases spanning the gap. This chain's CDR3 is CASSERGAGGTGNTIYF. For the CDR3, the DNA is TGTGCCAGCAGTGAACGAGGAGCGGGGGGCACTGGAAACACCATATATTTT.

This rearrangement joins TRBV28 to TRBJ1-4; TRBD1 matches at 11 bases. CDR3 size: 15 residues. Unmatched junction bases numbered 6, after V lost 5 bases and J lost 7 bases. The germline V gene has CDR1 MDHEN and CDR2 SYDVKM. CDR3 sequence reads: CASSPPGQGVEKLFF. CDR3 bases: TGTGCCAGCAGTCCCCCGGGACAGGGGGTTGAAAAACTGTTTTTT.

The chain recombines TRBV4-1 with TRBJ1-1; no clear D. Trimming cost V 5 bases and J 2 bases, with 12 bases left between them. CDR3 length: 14 residues. CDR1 and CDR2 (germline): MGHRA, YSYEKL. This chain's CDR3 is CASSAERGNTEAFF. CDR3 nucleotide sequence: TGCGCCAGCAGCGCCGAAAGAGGAAACACTGAAGCTTTCTTT.

The table lists this clone with a count of one. The genes are TRBV6-1 and TRBJ1-1; D perhaps matches TRBD1 (6 bases). The CDR3 loop spans 15 amino acids. Germline values: CDR1 MNHNS, CDR2 SASEGT. The germline V and J ends were trimmed by 4 bases and 2 bases, with 14 bases remaining between them. Written as DNA, the CDR3 is TGTGCCAGCAGTGGAGACAGGCGACAAAACACTGAAGCTTTCTTT. This sequence encodes CASSGDRRQNTEAFF.

The CDR3 DNA reads TGTGCCATCACTCAAACAAAGGGGGGGTATGGCTACACCTTC. Translated, it gives CAITQTKGGYGYTF. This rearrangement joins TRBV10-3 to TRBJ1-2; D might be TRBD1 (6 bases). The V and J ends lost 7 bases and 5 bases respectively, with 17 bases between them. CDR1 and CDR2 from the germline V gene are ENHRY and SYGVKD. CDR3 length: 14 amino acids.

This sequence joins TRBV14 and TRBJ2-1, with 12 bases matching TRBD2. The CDR3 length is 17 residues. Looked up from germline, CDR1 is SGHDN and CDR2 is FVKESK. V lost 4 bases and J lost 0; bases outside the gene matches: 4. DNA of the CDR3: TGTGCCAGCAGCCTTCTAGCGGGGGGGGTCTCCTACAATGAGCAGTTCTTC. Translated, it gives CASSLLAGGVSYNEQFF.

The rearrangement links TRBV4-1 to TRBJ1-2, with D perhaps TRBD1 (5 bases). Deletions cut 4 bases from V and 4 bases from J, with 25 bases between. This CDR3 has 18 amino acids. Germline values: CDR1 MGHRA, CDR2 YSYEKL. The CDR3 sequence is CASSLTLRGGRGAYGYTF. DNA of the CDR3: TGCGCCAGCAGCCTTACCCTACGGGGTGGGAGGGGTGCCTATGGCTACACCTTC.

This clone was detected a few times. The chain combines TRBV6-6 with TRBJ2-7, with 7 positions matching TRBD1. Looked up from germline, CDR1 is MNHNY and CDR2 is SVGAGI (reference sequence). CDR3 length equals 15 residues. Trimming at V came to 4 bases and at J to 0 bases, leaving 6 bases not matched to a gene. The CDR3 loop reads CASSFGTVPSYEQYF. CDR3 DNA sequence: TGTGCCAGCAGTTTTGGGACAGTCCCCTCCTACGAGCAGTACTTC.

V is TRBV19 and J is TRBJ1-1; D is perhaps TRBD1 (6 bases). Germline assignment: CDR1 LNHDA and CDR2 SQIVND (reference sequence). The CDR3 has 12 residues. Trimming stripped 8 bases from V and 3 bases from J, with 10 bases between. CDR3 sequence reads: CASRDTYTEAFF. The CDR3 coding sequence is TGTGCCAGTCGGGACACTTACACTGAAGCTTTCTTT.

The genes are TRBV10-3 and TRBJ2-5; the D is unclear. Trimming left V 10 bases short and J 4 bases short, with 13 bases between. The CDR3 is 12 residues long. From germline, CDR1 is ENHRY and CDR2 SYGVKD. This chain's CDR3 is CATRTSGETQYF. CDR3 nucleotide sequence: TGTGCCACCAGGACGTCGGGAGAGACCCAGTACTTC.

The chain uses TRBV10-1 and TRBJ2-2; 8 bases match TRBD2. J gave up 6 bases and V 0 bases, and 3 bases lay outside the gene matches. Germline values: CDR1 WNHNN, CDR2 SYGVQD (reference sequence). The CDR3 totals 15 residues. The CDR3 nucleotides read TGCGCCAGCAGTGAGTCGGGACTAGGTTCCGGGGAGCTGTTTTTT. It translates to CASSESGLGSGELFF.